The 19 T cell receptor beta chains presented below share a single source sample, sequenced in a study of blood T cell repertoires in COVID-19. This table comes from immunoSEQ multiplex PCR, and its TCRdb copy is limited to in-frame clones, with some not included. The table records some 310,000 clones, around 86% of them present only once. Sequencing was carried out using peripheral blood. These receptors were obtained from a man aged 45-65 years with active or convalescent COVID-19.

The gene calls are TRBV30 and TRBJ2-5; 9 bases match TRBD1. J gave up 9 bases and V 5 bases, and 10 bases lay outside the gene matches. The CDR3 sequence is 13 residues long. The germline V gene has CDR1 GTSNPN and CDR2 SVGIG (reference sequence). The chain's CDR3 is CAWERGQGEAQYF. CDR3 in DNA: TGTGCCTGGGAACGGGGACAGGGTGAGGCCCAGTACTTC.

V usage is TRBV7-2 and J usage is TRBJ1-1, with a possible D match to TRBD1 (6 bases). The germline V gene encodes CDR1 SGHTA and CDR2 FQGNSA. V lost 1 base and J lost 4, with 13 bases in between. The CDR3 runs to 15 residues. Here the CDR3 DNA reads TGTGCCAGCAGCTTAGAGGCCAGGGGCAGCACTGAAGCTTTCTTT. As protein: CASSLEARGSTEAFF. Full variable domain (outside the CDR3, taken from reference TRBV7-2 and TRBJ1-1): GAGVSQSPSNKVTEKGKDVELRCDPISGHTALYWYRQSLGQGLEFLIYFQGNSAPDKSGLPSDRFSAERTGGSVSTLTIQRTQQEDSAVYLCASSLEARGSTEAFFGQGTRLTVV.

V usage is TRBV28 and J usage is TRBJ1-5, with 9 bases identical to TRBD1. The trim removed 3 bases at V and 9 bases at J, leaving 18 bases unmatched. The CDR3 has 18 residues. Germline V lookup: CDR1 MDHEN, CDR2 SYDVKM. The CDR3 region is CASSLFTGGGGGLRPQHF. Written as DNA, the CDR3 is TGTGCCAGCAGTTTGTTCACAGGGGGCGGCGGGGGATTGCGGCCCCAGCATTTT. Filled out from reference TRBV28 and TRBJ1-5, the complete variable domain reads DVKVTQSSRYLVKRTGEKVFLECVQDMDHENMFWYRQDPGLGLRLIYFSYDVKMKEKGDIPEGYSVSREKKERFSLILESASTNQTSMYLCASSLFTGGGGGLRPQHFGDGTRLSIL.

This clone was counted only a few times. This CDR3 is CASSPTSGELFF. The CDR3 DNA follows: TGTGCCAGCAGCCCCACTAGCGGGGAGCTGTTTTTT. J is TRBJ2-2 and V is TRBV11-2, with a weak D call TRBD2 (5 bases). This CDR3 contains 12 residues. V shed 5 bases and J shed 7 bases, with 8 bases lying between them. Germline loops: CDR1 SGHAT, CDR2 FQNNGV.

The V and J genes are TRBV6-1 and TRBJ2-3; D perhaps matches TRBD1 (5 bases). This CDR3 has 17 residues. Trimming took 3 bases from V and 2 from J, leaving 18 bases between them. The germline CDR1 and CDR2 sequences are MNHNS and SASEGT. Written as DNA, the CDR3 is TGTGCCAGCAGTGATCTCCCGGCTGAAGGGGACACAGATACGCAGTATTTT. Amino acids: CASSDLPAEGDTDTQYF.

V and J are TRBV15 and TRBJ2-3, with TRBD1 as a possible D gene (6 bases). Trimming took off 1 base at V and 9 bases at J, with 17 bases between the two ends. The CDR3 spans 15 residues. Germline CDR1 reads LNHNV; CDR2 reads YYDKDF (reference sequence). This chain's CDR3 is CATSRGGAPQGTQYF. Written as DNA, the CDR3 is TGTGCCACCAGCAGAGGTGGAGCCCCACAGGGAACGCAGTATTTT.

The sample holds a few counts of this clone. CDR3 loop: CASSPRTGAQAEQYF. For the CDR3, the DNA is TGTGCCAGCAGCCCACGTACAGGGGCCCAGGCCGAGCAGTACTTC. The gene calls are TRBV3-1 (or the pseudogene TRBV3-2) and TRBJ2-7; 7 bases fit TRBD1. V trimming: 4 bases; J trimming: 6 bases; junction bases outside the gene matches: 12. Germline V CDR1 and CDR2: LGHDT, YNNKEL (reference sequence). The CDR3 is made up of 15 amino acids.

With respect to this clone: The junction departs from germline at one end; a sequencing error may be responsible. The chain has TRBV7-3 and TRBJ2-1, with 9 bases fitting TRBD1. Germline-derived CDR1 and CDR2 are SGHTA and FQGTGA. CDR3 size: 13 residues. Here the CDR3 reads CASGLGQGNEQFF. The CDR3 bases are TGTGCCAGCGGCTTGGGACAGGGCAATGAGCAGTTCTTC.

The chain recombines TRBV5-4 with TRBJ1-2; TRBD1 matches at 9 bases. Looked up from germline, CDR1 is SGHNT and CDR2 is YYREEE (reference sequence). V dropped 9 bases and J dropped 8; count of bases not matched to a gene: 17. The length of the CDR3 is 15 residues. For the CDR3, the DNA is TGTGCCATGGACCCGGGACAGGGCCTTCTGGGGGGCTACACCTTC. Amino acid sequence: CAMDPGQGLLGGYTF.

CDR3 sequence: CASSFGGTGRYEQYF. The CDR3 coding sequence is TGCGCCAGCAGCTTCGGGGGGACAGGTCGTTACGAGCAGTACTTC. The chain uses TRBV5-1 and TRBJ2-7; D is perhaps TRBD1 (8 bases). Germline CDR1 is SGHRS and CDR2 is YFSETQ. Trimming left V 2 bases short and J 4 bases short, with 16 bases between. This CDR3 has 15 amino acids. The entire variable domain, with the rest obtained from reference TRBV5-1 and TRBJ2-7, is as follows: KAGVTQTPRYLIKTRGQQVTLSCSPISGHRSVSWYQQTPGQGLQFLFEYFSETQRNKGNFPGRFSGRQFSNSRSEMNVSTLELGDSALYLCASSFGGTGRYEQYFGPGTRLTVT.

This clone was observed a few times. The chain has TRBV6-5 and TRBJ1-2, with TRBD1 matching over 7 bases. The CDR3 runs to 14 residues. The V gene end was trimmed by 5 bases and the J gene end by 4 bases; junction bases not matched to a gene: 7. Germline assignment: CDR1 MNHEY and CDR2 SVGAGI. CDR3 region: CASSPDREGYGYTF. The DNA of the CDR3 is TGTGCCAGCAGTCCCGACAGGGAAGGCTATGGCTACACCTTC.

V gene TRBV7-8 combines with J gene TRBJ1-5; D is uncertain. The germline V gene has CDR1 SGHVS and CDR2 FQNEAQ. The CDR3 covers 16 residues. V was trimmed by 5 bases and J by 7 bases, leaving 21 bases between them. This chain's CDR3 is CASSATWDTGGQPQHF. CDR3 DNA: TGTGCCAGCAGCGCTACCTGGGATACGGGAGGGCAGCCCCAGCATTTT.

V is TRBV10-3 and J is TRBJ1-4; a possible D gene is TRBD1 (5 bases). Germline CDR1 reads ENHRY; CDR2 reads SYGVKD. The CDR3 runs to 15 residues. Trimming cost V 2 bases and J 4 bases, with 11 bases left between them. CDR3 amino acids: CAISERGRGNEKLFF. CDR3 nucleotide sequence: TGTGCCATCAGTGAGAGGGGCCGTGGTAATGAAAAACTGTTTTTT.

In regard to this clone: A much larger clone lies one base from this, so it may be a read error. The V call is TRBV7-8, the J call TRBJ2-3; no reliable D call. The CDR3 totals 13 residues. Germline values: CDR1 SGHVS, CDR2 FQNEAQ. V lost 3 bases, J lost 2 bases, and 6 bases lay in between. The CDR3 loop reads CASSFTITDTQYF. The CDR3 DNA reads TGTGCCAGCAGCTTCACTATCACAGATACGCAGTATTTT. The variable domain in full, completed from reference TRBV7-8 and TRBJ2-3, reads GAGVSQSPRYKVAKRGQDVALRCDPISGHVSLFWYQQALGQGPEFLTYFQNEAQLDKSGLPSDRFFAERPEGSVSTLKIQRTQQEDSAVYLCASSFTITDTQYFGPGTRLTVL.

This sequence joins TRBV28 and TRBJ1-4; D is ambiguous. Germline CDR1 and CDR2: MDHEN and SYDVKM. The CDR3 has 13 amino acids. The V and J ends lost 6 bases and 4 bases respectively, with 9 bases between them. CDR3 amino acids: CASRGEGNEKLFF. CDR3 DNA sequence: TGTGCCAGCAGGGGAGAAGGTAATGAAAAACTGTTTTTT.

This rearrangement joins TRBV10-3 to TRBJ1-2; D is perhaps TRBD1 (6 bases). CDR3 length equals 14 residues. In germline, CDR1 is ENHRY, CDR2 SYGVKD. V was pared by 0 bases and J by 4 bases, with 9 bases between. In DNA form, the CDR3 reads TGTGCCATCAGTGAGTCAGGGGGTACCTATGGCTACACCTTC. Translation gives CAISESGGTYGYTF.

V and J are TRBV4-1 and TRBJ2-1; 8 nucleotides line up with TRBD1. Losses at the gene ends were 5 bases for V and 4 bases for J; bases not matched to a gene: 13. The CDR3 loop spans 17 amino acids. Germline CDR1 MGHRA, CDR2 YSYEKL. Written as DNA, the CDR3 is TGCGCCAGCAGCAAAAACCAGGGGGCCCACCTTTACAATGAGCAGTTCTTC. It specifies CASSKNQGAHLYNEQFF.

The chain links TRBV28 to TRBJ2-1, with TRBD2 as a possible D gene (5 bases). Per the germline V gene, CDR1 is MDHEN and CDR2 is SYDVKM. The V end lost 2 bases, the J end lost 0 bases, and 11 bases lay between the germline ends. There are 16 residues in the CDR3. The CDR3 region is CASSLPVAYSYNEQFF. In nucleotides, the CDR3 is TGTGCCAGCAGTTTACCCGTAGCGTACTCCTACAATGAGCAGTTCTTC.

The V call is TRBV6-5, the J call TRBJ2-7, with D possibly matching TRBD1 (5 bases). The ends were cut back, 6 bases at V and 1 base at J, with 13 bases in the middle. Germline-derived CDR1 and CDR2 are MNHEY and SVGAGI. This CDR3 region has 14 residues. CDR3 residues: CASRYHRSSYEQYF. CDR3 coding DNA: TGTGCCAGCAGGTACCACAGGAGTTCCTACGAGCAGTACTTC.